The next 3 T cell receptor beta chains were all read from a single sample in a study of Graves' ophthalmopathy and Graves' hyperthyroidism. Scientists amplified the TCR beta CDR3 regions from RNA transcripts. First-round RT-PCR relied on HTBI primers, and a second-round multiplex PCR came next. TCRdb redid the calling of the multiplex PCR reads with MiXCR, one entry per CDR3 protein. This sample has 200,000 to 300,000 distinct CDR3 sequences, with around 42% found just once. Sequenced input: peripheral blood. Receptor source: an adult man with Graves' ophthalmopathy.

This chain joins TRBV20-1 and TRBJ2-7, with 8 bases fitting TRBD1. The length of the CDR3 is 14 residues. Germline V CDR1 and CDR2: DFQATT, SNEGSKA (reference sequence). With 0 bases clipped from V and 1 base from J, the junction kept 2 bases outside the gene matches. CDR3 loop: CSARDRDRSYEQYF. CDR3 nucleotide sequence: TGCAGTGCTAGAGATAGGGACAGGTCCTACGAGCAGTACTTC.

V gene TRBV6-5 combines with J gene TRBJ1-6; no reliable D call. The germline CDR1 and CDR2 sequences are MNHEY and SVGAGI. V lost 5 bases and J lost 5, with 16 bases in between. This CDR3 region has 16 residues. The CDR3 is CASSENSRTHNSPLHF. The CDR3 DNA follows: TGTGCCAGCAGTGAAAATTCCAGGACCCATAATTCACCCCTCCACTTT.

This clonotype was detected only a few times. The genes are TRBV12-3 or TRBV12-4 and TRBJ2-5, with TRBD1 identical over 8 bases. Unmatched junction bases numbered 10, after V lost 2 bases and J lost 5 bases. The CDR3 consists of 16 residues. The CDR3 nucleotides read TGTGCCAGCAGTTTATCGGGGCAGGGGGCGCGGGAGACCCAGTACTTC. The encoded protein is CASSLSGQGARETQYF.